This T cell receptor beta chain was identified in a study of blood T cell repertoires in COVID-19. As for the study in general: Some COVID-19 samples were acute and others convalescent; all came from the United States, Italy and Spain.

V was pared by 5 bases and J by 8 bases, with 21 bases between. The germline gives CDR1 SQVTM, CDR2 ANQGSEA. This CDR3 is 14 amino acids long. TCRdb's copy holds only in-frame clones and misses some; the assay was immunoSEQ multiplex PCR. The table lists 350,000 or so clones, 80% to 90% of them singletons. The sequencing sample was made of peripheral blood. The chain carries TRBV29-1 and TRBJ1-2, with D maybe TRBD1 (6 bases). The source is a young man with active or convalescent COVID-19. CDR3 residues: CSVYPRQAVKGYTF. The CDR3 DNA sequence: TGCAGCGTTTACCCCAGACAGGCCGTTAAGGGCTACACCTTC.